This T cell receptor beta chain appears in the sequencing data of a study of T cell responses to AZD1222 COVID-19 vaccine. The study, taken as a whole, reports: Following two doses of AZD1222, Spike-specific TCR breadth and depth rose. Seropositive AZD1222 recipients at baseline numbered only five or six. Donor demographics were predominantly white British with a female majority; clonal diversity may be underestimated.

Germline V gene lookup returns CDR1 SGHDT and CDR2 YYEEEE. The ends were cut back, 8 bases at V and 1 base at J, with 11 bases in the middle. The CDR3 contains 13 residues. This clone was recorded a few times. Its antigen is as yet unknown. Here immunoSEQ multiplex PCR was the method, and the copy in TCRdb shows in-frame clones only, minus some. The sample contains around 160,000 clones, 82% of which appear only once. The V call is TRBV5-6, the J call TRBJ2-3, with D unresolved. The source of this sequence is an adult in good health. This specimen consisted of peripheral blood, obtained on day 0 of MenACWY control vaccination. For the CDR3, the DNA is TGTGCCAGTCACCGTATAGGCACAGATACGCAGTATTTT. Translated: CASHRIGTDTQYF.